Listed below are T cell receptor beta chains from one sample, sequenced in a study of neurological immune-mediated disorders. TCRdb called the 5' RACE reads again in MiXCR, with one record for every CDR3 protein. The sample gives 87,000 or so distinct CDR3 sequences, 3.5% to 4% of which show up once; around 5.5% is in the top ten. The specimen sequenced was PBMCs. These receptors were taken from a woman between 18 and 29 years old with multiple sclerosis. The CDR3 runs from the conserved cysteine through the conserved F or W. Each record gives: clone size, V gene, J gene, D gene, CDR3 protein, CDR3 DNA. D genes are given only for firm matches. Clone size is shown for a subset of rows, as once, few, many or a class of expanded clone.

size: many; V: TRBV3-1; J: TRBJ1-2; D: .; CDR3: CASSQELGTNYGYTF; DNA: TGTGCCAGCAGCCAAGAATTAGGCACCAACTATGGCTACACCTTC
size: many; V: TRBV20-1; J: TRBJ2-3; D: .; CDR3: CSANPGTNLRAQYF; DNA: TGCAGTGCAAACCCCGGGACAAATCTCCGTGCGCAGTATTTT
size: many; V: TRBV12-3/TRBV12-4; J: TRBJ2-1; D: .; CDR3: CASRPTWGVVGNEQFF; DNA: TGTGCCAGCAGGCCCACTTGGGGGGTTGTTGGCAATGAGCAGTTCTTC
size: many; V: TRBV28; J: TRBJ2-7; D: TRBD2; CDR3: CASSLGGSLSEQYF; DNA: TGTGCCAGCAGTTTGGGCGGGAGCTTAAGCGAGCAGTACTTC
size: many; V: TRBV5-1; J: TRBJ1-1; D: .; CDR3: CASSLGVMNTEAFF; DNA: TGCGCCAGCAGCTTGGGTGTAATGAACACTGAAGCTTTCTTT
size: many; V: TRBV5-1; J: TRBJ2-3; D: TRBD2; CDR3: CASSLGVAGVSTDTQYF; DNA: TGCGCCAGCAGCTTGGGGGTAGCGGGAGTGTCCACAGATACGCAGTATTTT
size: few; V: TRBV5-1; J: TRBJ1-2; D: TRBD1; CDR3: CASSPQGNGYTF; DNA: TGCGCCAGCAGCCCACAGGGGAATGGCTACACCTTC
size: .; V: TRBV7-2; J: TRBJ2-7; D: TRBD2; CDR3: CASSARTSDSYEQYF; DNA: TGTGCCAGCAGCGCCCGGACTAGCGACTCCTACGAGCAGTACTTC
size: many; V: TRBV5-1; J: TRBJ2-5; D: .; CDR3: CASSLDQETQYF; DNA: TGTGCCAGCAGTTTGGACCAAGAGACCCAGTACTTC
size: many; V: TRBV6-2/TRBV6-3; J: TRBJ1-2; D: .; CDR3: CASSYRAGTAFNYGYTF; DNA: TGTGCCAGCAGTTACCGGGCCGGGACGGCCTTTAACTATGGCTACACCTTC
size: many; V: TRBV12-3/TRBV12-4; J: TRBJ1-5; D: TRBD1; CDR3: CASSSGTVGSNQPQHF; DNA: TGTGCCAGCAGTTCTGGGACAGTGGGTAGCAATCAGCCCCAGCATTTT
size: many; V: TRBV7-2; J: TRBJ2-6; D: TRBD2; CDR3: CASSRLAGAGANVLTF; DNA: TGTGCCAGCAGCCGACTAGCGGGAGCTGGGGCCAACGTCCTGACTTTC
size: many; V: TRBV9; J: TRBJ1-1; D: TRBD1; CDR3: CASSPPDRVSEAFF; DNA: TGTGCCAGCAGCCCCCCGGACAGGGTAAGTGAAGCTTTCTTT
size: many; V: TRBV7-9; J: TRBJ2-1; D: TRBD1; CDR3: CASSLDRRGQGASNEQFF; DNA: TGTGCCAGCAGCTTAGACCGCCGGGGGCAGGGGGCGAGCAATGAGCAGTTCTTC
size: many; V: TRBV5-1; J: TRBJ2-7; D: TRBD1; CDR3: CASSMDRTGPYEQYF; DNA: TGCGCCAGCAGCATGGACAGGACAGGGCCCTACGAGCAGTACTTC
size: many; V: TRBV12-3/TRBV12-4; J: TRBJ2-1; D: .; CDR3: CASSLRQYEQFF; DNA: TGTGCCAGCAGTCTTAGACAGTATGAGCAGTTCTTC
size: many; V: TRBV19; J: TRBJ2-3; D: TRBD2; CDR3: CASGTSGLTDTQYF; DNA: TGTGCCAGCGGGACTAGCGGACTCACAGATACGCAGTATTTT
size: many; V: TRBV20-1; J: TRBJ1-5; D: .; CDR3: CSARDLGGNSNQPQHF; DNA: TGCAGTGCTAGAGATCTCGGGGGGAATAGCAATCAGCCCCAGCATTTT
size: few; V: TRBV6-5; J: TRBJ2-3; D: .; CDR3: CASSYMPQRDTQYF; DNA: TGTGCCAGCAGTTACATGCCCCAGAGAGATACGCAGTATTTT
size: many; V: TRBV6-5; J: TRBJ2-1; D: TRBD2; CDR3: CASSRGLAGAYNEQFF; DNA: TGTGCCAGCAGCCGGGGACTAGCGGGAGCTTACAATGAGCAGTTCTTC
size: many; V: TRBV5-1; J: TRBJ1-1; D: .; CDR3: CASSPSPGVWTEAFF; DNA: TGCGCCAGCAGCCCTTCCCCCGGGGTGTGGACTGAAGCTTTCTTT
size: few; V: TRBV5-1; J: TRBJ2-1; D: TRBD2; CDR3: CASSLQLAGGPGEQFF; DNA: TGCGCCAGCAGCTTGCAGCTAGCGGGGGGCCCCGGTGAGCAGTTCTTC
size: many; V: TRBV20-1; J: TRBJ2-3; D: .; CDR3: CSAVALSWFGDTQYF; DNA: TGCAGTGCTGTGGCCCTTTCGTGGTTTGGAGATACGCAGTATTTT
size: many; V: TRBV5-1; J: TRBJ2-3; D: TRBD2; CDR3: CASSDGLAGFTDTQYF; DNA: TGCGCCAGCAGCGACGGACTAGCGGGGTTCACAGATACGCAGTATTTT
size: many; V: TRBV7-6; J: TRBJ2-1; D: TRBD2; CDR3: CASRGLSGRGEQFF; DNA: TGTGCCAGCAGAGGCCTTAGCGGGAGGGGCGAGCAGTTCTTC
size: .; V: TRBV5-1; J: TRBJ2-3; D: .; CDR3: CASSFGVATDTQYF; DNA: TGCGCCAGCAGCTTCGGGGTTGCGACAGATACGCAGTATTTT
size: .; V: TRBV7-2; J: TRBJ2-1; D: .; CDR3: CVSSLGGNEQFF; DNA: TGTGTCAGCAGCTTAGGTGGGAATGAGCAGTTCTTC
size: many; V: TRBV20-1; J: TRBJ1-6; D: .; CDR3: CSARGQVTNSPLHF; DNA: TGCAGTGCTAGAGGGCAGGTGACAAATTCACCCCTCCACTTT
size: many; V: TRBV29-1; J: TRBJ2-5; D: .; CDR3: CSVNPQLARETQYF; DNA: TGCAGCGTGAACCCCCAGCTAGCGAGGGAGACCCAGTACTTC
size: many; V: TRBV7-9; J: TRBJ1-4; D: .; CDR3: CASSLAALSSNEKLFF; DNA: TGTGCCAGCAGCTTAGCGGCATTGAGCTCTAATGAAAAACTGTTTTTT
size: many; V: TRBV6-5; J: TRBJ1-1; D: TRBD1; CDR3: CASSYSTGGETEAFF; DNA: TGTGCCAGCAGTTACTCGACAGGGGGTGAGACTGAAGCTTTCTTT
size: many; V: TRBV27; J: TRBJ2-3; D: TRBD2; CDR3: CASSFSAGGPTDTQYF; DNA: TGTGCCAGCAGTTTTTCGGCGGGGGGCCCCACAGATACGCAGTATTTT
size: many; V: TRBV6-1; J: TRBJ1-2; D: .; CDR3: CASSQHGHAISSGYTF; DNA: TGTGCCAGCAGTCAACACGGACACGCAATAAGCTCCGGCTACACCTTC
size: many; V: TRBV29-1; J: TRBJ2-1; D: .; CDR3: CSVVSNEQFF; DNA: TGCAGCGTTGTTTCCAATGAGCAGTTCTTC
size: medium-sized; V: TRBV7-2; J: TRBJ2-1; D: .; CDR3: CASSPTGTEQFF; DNA: TGTGCCAGCAGCCCGACCGGGACGGAGCAGTTCTTC
size: many; V: TRBV6-5; J: TRBJ2-7; D: .; CDR3: CASSPRPGSYEQYF; DNA: TGTGCCAGCAGTCCCCGCCCCGGGTCCTACGAGCAGTACTTC
size: .; V: TRBV20-1; J: TRBJ2-7; D: TRBD1; CDR3: CSAHSTGGSYEQYF; DNA: TGCAGTGCTCATTCGACAGGGGGGTCCTACGAGCAGTACTTC
size: once; V: TRBV5-1; J: TRBJ1-2; D: .; CDR3: CARSALEDLYGYTF; DNA: TGCGCCAGAAGCGCACTTGAGGATCTCTATGGCTACACCTTC
size: many; V: TRBV5-1; J: TRBJ2-3; D: TRBD1; CDR3: CASSVQGADTQYF; DNA: TGCGCCAGCAGCGTCCAGGGGGCAGATACGCAGTATTTT
size: few; V: TRBV5-1; J: TRBJ2-5; D: .; CDR3: CASSGDRLLETQYF; DNA: TGCGCCAGCAGCGGCGACAGGCTCTTAGAGACCCAGTACTTC
size: .; V: TRBV11-3; J: TRBJ2-2; D: TRBD1; CDR3: CASSERGRTGELFF; DNA: TGTGCCAGCAGCGAAAGGGGGCGAACCGGGGAGCTGTTTTTT
size: many; V: TRBV3-1; J: TRBJ1-4; D: .; CDR3: CASSQAGGRANEKLFF; DNA: TGTGCCAGCAGCCAAGCGGGGGGCAGGGCTAATGAAAAACTGTTTTTT
size: many; V: TRBV9; J: TRBJ1-5; D: TRBD1; CDR3: CASSVGQGFNQPQHF; DNA: TGTGCCAGCAGCGTCGGACAGGGTTTCAATCAGCCCCAGCATTTT
size: many; V: TRBV20-1; J: TRBJ2-5; D: .; CDR3: CSAAGAGGGAQYF; DNA: TGCAGTGCCGCGGGGGCAGGGGGGGGCGCCCAGTACTTC
size: many; V: TRBV20-1; J: TRBJ2-1; D: TRBD1; CDR3: CSATDGTGASYNEQFF; DNA: TGCAGTGCAACTGACGGGACAGGGGCTTCCTACAATGAGCAGTTCTTC
size: many; V: TRBV3-1; J: TRBJ1-2; D: .; CDR3: CASSQDSSGHYGYTF; DNA: TGTGCCAGCAGCCAAGATTCTTCGGGACACTATGGCTACACCTTC
size: many; V: TRBV29-1; J: TRBJ1-1; D: TRBD1; CDR3: CSLNRGGNTEAFF; DNA: TGCAGCCTGAACAGGGGTGGGAACACTGAAGCTTTCTTT
size: .; V: TRBV9; J: TRBJ1-1; D: .; CDR3: CASSAGLNTEAFF; DNA: TGTGCCAGCAGCGCAGGGCTGAACACTGAAGCTTTCTTT
size: many; V: TRBV7-2; J: TRBJ2-7; D: TRBD2; CDR3: CASSLSRLASYEQYF; DNA: TGTGCCAGCAGCCTATCGAGACTAGCCTCCTACGAGCAGTACTTC
size: many; V: TRBV11-1; J: TRBJ2-5; D: .; CDR3: CASSYRGTDQETQYF; DNA: TGTGCCAGCAGCTATCGCGGGACAGACCAAGAGACCCAGTACTTC
size: many; V: TRBV5-1; J: TRBJ2-3; D: TRBD1; CDR3: CASSKTGQDTQYF; DNA: TGCGCCAGCAGCAAGACAGGGCAAGATACGCAGTATTTT
size: many; V: TRBV6-5; J: TRBJ1-2; D: TRBD1; CDR3: CASRTGTGSWGYTF; DNA: TGTGCCAGCAGAACCGGGACAGGGTCCTGGGGCTACACCTTC
size: .; V: TRBV5-8; J: TRBJ2-7; D: .; CDR3: CASSFRDIKTYEQYF; DNA: TGTGCCAGCAGCTTCCGGGACATCAAAACCTACGAGCAGTACTTC
size: .; V: TRBV11-2; J: TRBJ2-6; D: .; CDR3: CASSQETGANVLTF; DNA: TGTGCCAGCAGCCAGGAAACAGGGGCCAACGTCCTGACTTTC
size: many; V: TRBV28; J: TRBJ2-2; D: .; CDR3: CASSLGDGELFF; DNA: TGTGCCAGCAGTTTAGGGGACGGGGAGCTGTTTTTT
size: many; V: TRBV27; J: TRBJ2-2; D: .; CDR3: CASSLGQAGELFF; DNA: TGTGCCAGCAGTTTAGGGCAGGCAGGGGAGCTGTTTTTT
size: many; V: TRBV27; J: TRBJ2-5; D: .; CDR3: CASSFGRQETQYF; DNA: TGTGCCAGCAGTTTCGGTAGACAAGAGACCCAGTACTTC
size: many; V: TRBV11-2; J: TRBJ2-7; D: .; CDR3: CASSFLQGGSYEQYF; DNA: TGTGCCAGCAGCTTTCTGCAGGGGGGCTCCTACGAGCAGTACTTC
size: many; V: TRBV11-2; J: TRBJ2-7; D: TRBD2; CDR3: CASNPGGNYEQYF; DNA: TGTGCCAGCAACCCCGGGGGGAACTACGAGCAGTACTTC